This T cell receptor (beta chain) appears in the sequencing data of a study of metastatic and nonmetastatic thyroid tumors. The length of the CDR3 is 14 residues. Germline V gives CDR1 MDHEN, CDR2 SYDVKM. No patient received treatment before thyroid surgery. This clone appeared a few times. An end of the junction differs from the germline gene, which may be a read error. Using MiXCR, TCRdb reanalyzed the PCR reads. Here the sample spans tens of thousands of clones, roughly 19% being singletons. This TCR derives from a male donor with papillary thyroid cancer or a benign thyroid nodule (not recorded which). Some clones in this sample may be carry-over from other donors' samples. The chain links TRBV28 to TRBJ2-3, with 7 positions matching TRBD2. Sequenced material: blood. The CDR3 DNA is TGTGCCAGCATTGATAGCGGGCCCAGAGATATGCAGTATTTT. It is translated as CASIDSGPRDMQYF.